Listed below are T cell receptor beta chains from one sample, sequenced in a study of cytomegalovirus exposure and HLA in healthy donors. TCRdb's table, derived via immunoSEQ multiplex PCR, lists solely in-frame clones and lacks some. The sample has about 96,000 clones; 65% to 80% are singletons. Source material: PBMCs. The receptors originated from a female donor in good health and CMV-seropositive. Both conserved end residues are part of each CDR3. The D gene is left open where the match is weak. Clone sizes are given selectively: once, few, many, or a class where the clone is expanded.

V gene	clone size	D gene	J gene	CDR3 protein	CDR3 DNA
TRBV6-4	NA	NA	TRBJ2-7	CASSHRDWRISKGKYF	TGTGCCAGCAGCCACCGGGACTGGCGGATTTCCAAGGGGAAGTACTTC
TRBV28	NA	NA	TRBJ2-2	CASRLDTGELFF	TGTGCCAGTCGACTTGACACCGGGGAGCTGTTTTTT
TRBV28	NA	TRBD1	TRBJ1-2	CASSLSWDSSYTF	TGTGCCAGCAGTTTGTCCTGGGACAGTAGCTACACCTTC
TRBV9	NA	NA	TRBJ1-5	CASSPGGAYNQPQHF	TGTGCCAGCAGCCCCGGGGGGGCCTACAATCAGCCCCAGCATTTT
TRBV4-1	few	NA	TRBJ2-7	CASRRTATSTYEQYF	TGCGCCAGCAGACGGACAGCAACCTCCACCTACGAGCAGTACTTC
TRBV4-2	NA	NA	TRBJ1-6	CASSHALTPAAYNSPLHF	TGTGCCAGCAGCCATGCCTTGACCCCCGCGGCCTATAATTCACCCCTCCACTTT
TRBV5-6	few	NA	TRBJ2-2	CASSVGGGRGSTGELFF	TGTGCCAGCAGCGTGGGCGGCGGGCGGGGATCCACCGGGGAGCTGTTTTTT
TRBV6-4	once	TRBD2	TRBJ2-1	CASSDSSSGGAGEQFF	TGTGCCAGCAGTGACTCAAGTAGCGGGGGGGCGGGTGAGCAGTTCTTC
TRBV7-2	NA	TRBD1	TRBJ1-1	CASGQGAIGAFF	TGTGCCAGCGGACAGGGAGCCATTGGAGCTTTCTTT
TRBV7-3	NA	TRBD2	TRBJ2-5	CASSSGAGGPETQYF	TGTGCCAGCAGCTCAGGAGCGGGGGGGCCGGAGACCCAGTACTTC
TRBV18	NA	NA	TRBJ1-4	CASSPSAGNEKLFF	TGTGCCAGCTCCCCATCCGCGGGGAATGAAAAACTGTTTTTT
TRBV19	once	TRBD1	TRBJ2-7	CASSNNRGSYEQYF	TGTGCCAGTAGCAACAACAGGGGCTCCTACGAGCAGTACTTC
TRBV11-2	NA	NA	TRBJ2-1	CASSPSGYSYNEQFF	TGTGCCAGCAGCCCGAGCGGTTACTCCTACAATGAGCAGTTCTTC
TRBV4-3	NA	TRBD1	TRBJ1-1	CASSHSGGTYTEAFF	TGCGCCAGCAGCCACTCAGGGGGCACGTACACTGAAGCTTTCTTT
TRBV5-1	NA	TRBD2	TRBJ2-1	CASSLVASGDRGEQFF	TGCGCCAGCAGCTTGGTGGCTAGCGGGGACCGCGGTGAGCAGTTCTTC
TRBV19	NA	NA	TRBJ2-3	CASSGLKATDTQYF	TGTGCCAGTAGTGGACTGAAGGCAACAGATACGCAGTATTTT
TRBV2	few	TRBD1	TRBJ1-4	CASSARTGEKLFF	TGTGCCAGCAGTGCCCGGACAGGAGAAAAACTGTTTTTT
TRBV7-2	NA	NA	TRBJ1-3	CASSFSGTQSGNTIYF	TGTGCCAGCAGCTTTTCCGGGACACAGTCTGGAAACACCATATATTTT
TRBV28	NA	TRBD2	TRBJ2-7	CASRLADSYEQYF	TGTGCCAGCAGACTAGCGGATTCCTACGAGCAGTACTTC
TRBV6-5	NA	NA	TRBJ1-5	CASSTTRGNQPQHF	TGTGCCAGCAGTACCACACGAGGGAATCAGCCCCAGCATTTT
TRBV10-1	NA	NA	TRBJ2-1	CASSEGSAGGNEQFF	TGCGCCAGCAGTGAAGGTTCGGCAGGGGGGAATGAGCAGTTCTTC
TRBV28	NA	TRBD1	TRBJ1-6	CASSPFGGQGDNSPLHF	TGTGCCAGCAGTCCATTTGGGGGACAGGGGGATAATTCACCCCTCCACTTT
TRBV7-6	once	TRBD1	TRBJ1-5	CASSLAQTGTQPQHF	TGTGCCAGCAGCTTAGCGCAGACAGGGACTCAGCCCCAGCATTTT
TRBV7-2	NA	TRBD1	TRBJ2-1	CASSLQGQGYNEQFF	TGTGCCAGCAGCTTACAGGGACAGGGATACAATGAGCAGTTCTTC
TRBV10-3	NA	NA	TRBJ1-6	CAISESADHNSPLHF	TGTGCCATCAGTGAGTCGGCAGATCATAATTCACCCCTCCACTTT
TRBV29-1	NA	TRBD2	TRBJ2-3	CSVAGTSGRTDTQYF	TGCAGCGTTGCGGGAACTAGCGGCCGCACAGATACGCAGTATTTT
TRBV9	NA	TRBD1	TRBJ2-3	CASSGTGDSTDTQYF	TGTGCCAGCAGCGGAACAGGGGATAGCACAGATACGCAGTATTTT